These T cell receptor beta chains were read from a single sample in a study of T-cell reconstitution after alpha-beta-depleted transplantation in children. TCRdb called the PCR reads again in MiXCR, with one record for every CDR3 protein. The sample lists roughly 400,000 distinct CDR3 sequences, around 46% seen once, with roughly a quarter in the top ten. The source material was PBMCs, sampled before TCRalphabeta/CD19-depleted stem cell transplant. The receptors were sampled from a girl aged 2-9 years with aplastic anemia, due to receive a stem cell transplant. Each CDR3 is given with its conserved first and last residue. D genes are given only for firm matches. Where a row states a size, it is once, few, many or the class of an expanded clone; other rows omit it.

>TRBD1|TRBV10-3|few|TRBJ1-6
TGTGCCCTCTCGACAGGGCCTAATTCACCCCTCCACTTT
CALSTGPNSPLHF
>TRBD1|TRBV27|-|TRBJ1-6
TGTGCCAGCAGTACGCAGGGGGGGATCGGTTCACCCCTCCACTTT
CASSTQGGIGSPLHF
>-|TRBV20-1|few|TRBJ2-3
TGCAGTGCTCCCAAAGGGGGGGCCCCAGATACGCAGTATTTT
CSAPKGGAPDTQYF
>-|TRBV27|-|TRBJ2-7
TGTGCCAGCAGTCAATGCTGGGAGCAGTACTTC
CASSQCWEQYF
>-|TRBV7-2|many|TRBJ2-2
TGTGCCAGCACCCCCTTTCTGGCCGGGGAGCTGTTTTTT
CASTPFLAGELFF
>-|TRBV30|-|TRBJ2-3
TGTGCCTGGAGTGTTGGGGGGGATACGCAGTATTTT
CAWSVGGDTQYF
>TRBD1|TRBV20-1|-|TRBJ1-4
TGCAGTGCTTCCAACAGGGGGCGGACTAATGAAAAACTGTTTTTT
CSASNRGRTNEKLFF
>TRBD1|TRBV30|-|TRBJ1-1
TGTGCCTGGAGTGAGACAGGGGGCTGGGGCACTGAAGCTTTCTTT
CAWSETGGWGTEAFF
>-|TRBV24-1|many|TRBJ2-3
TGTGCCACCAGTGATTCTAGAGGGAGGACAGATACGCAGTATTTT
CATSDSRGRTDTQYF
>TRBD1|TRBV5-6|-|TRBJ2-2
TGTGCCAGCAGCCCAGGGGGCCGAGACACCGGGGAGCTGTTTTTT
CASSPGGRDTGELFF
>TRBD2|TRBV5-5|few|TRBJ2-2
TGTGCCAGCACCCAATACGGCGGGGGGGCGGCCGGGGAGCTGTTTTTT
CASTQYGGGAAGELFF
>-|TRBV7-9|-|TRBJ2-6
TGTGCCAGCAGCTTAAGTATACGCTCTGGGGCCAACGTCCTGACTTTC
CASSLSIRSGANVLTF
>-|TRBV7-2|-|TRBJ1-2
TGTGCCAGCAGCCAAGGACTGCTTAACTATGGCTACACCTTC
CASSQGLLNYGYTF
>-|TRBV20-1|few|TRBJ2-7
TGCAGTGCTGGACCCCCTCGAGAGCAGTACTTC
CSAGPPREQYF
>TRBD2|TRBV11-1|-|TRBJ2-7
TGTGCCAGCAGCTCCCCCCGGGTGGGACTAGCGGGAGTTAACGAGCAGTACTTC
CASSSPRVGLAGVNEQYF
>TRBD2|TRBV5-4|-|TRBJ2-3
TGTGCCAGCCAGCTAAGCGGGAGGGCCGGAGATACGCAGTATTTT
CASQLSGRAGDTQYF
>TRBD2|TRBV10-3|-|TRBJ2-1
TGTGCCATCAGCACCGGGACTAGCGGAGAGAGCTCCTACAATGAGCAGTTCTTC
CAISTGTSGESSYNEQFF
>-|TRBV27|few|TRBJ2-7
TGTGCCAGCAGGCCTCCACTGGGGAACGAGCAGTACTTC
CASRPPLGNEQYF
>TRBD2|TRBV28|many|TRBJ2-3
TGTGCCAGCGGCAGACTAGCGGGGACCACAGATACGCAGTATTTT
CASGRLAGTTDTQYF
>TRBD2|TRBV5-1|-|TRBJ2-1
TGCGCCAGCAGTCACACTAGCGGACACAATGAGCAGTTCTTC
CASSHTSGHNEQFF
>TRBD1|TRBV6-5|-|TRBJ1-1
TGTGCCAGCAGTTCGCAGGGGGCCAAGTGGACTGAAGCTTTCTTT
CASSSQGAKWTEAFF
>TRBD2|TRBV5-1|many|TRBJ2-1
TGCGCCAGCTCGCGGACTAGCGGGAGGGCCTATGAGTTCTTC
CASSRTSGRAYEFF
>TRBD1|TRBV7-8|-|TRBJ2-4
TGTGCCAGCAGCTCCATTGACCCGGGACAGGGGAAGTGGGACATTCAGTACTTC
CASSSIDPGQGKWDIQYF
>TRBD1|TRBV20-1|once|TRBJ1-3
TGCAGTGCGAGGACAGGGAAGTCTAACACCATATATTTT
CSARTGKSNTIYF
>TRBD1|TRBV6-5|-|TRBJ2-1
TGTGCCAGCAGTAACAGGGGGTACAATGAGCAGTTCTTC
CASSNRGYNEQFF
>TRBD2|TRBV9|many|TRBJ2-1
TGTGCCAGCAGCGTCCGGACTAGCGGTTCTAAGCAGTTCTTC
CASSVRTSGSKQFF
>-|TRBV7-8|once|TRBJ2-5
TGTGCCAGCAGCTTAGCCCGGGACAACCGAGACACCCAGTACTTC
CASSLARDNRDTQYF
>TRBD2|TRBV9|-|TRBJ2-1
TGTGCCAGCAGCGTACGAGCGGGGGTCTACAATGAGCAGTTCTTC
CASSVRAGVYNEQFF
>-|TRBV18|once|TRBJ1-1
TGTGCCAGCTCACCCCCGAAGGACAGTTTCATGAACACTGAAGCTTTCTTT
CASSPPKDSFMNTEAFF
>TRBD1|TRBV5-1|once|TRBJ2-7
TGCGCCAGCAGCTGGGGCTCCGGGACAGCTACCTACGAGCAGTACTTC
CASSWGSGTATYEQYF
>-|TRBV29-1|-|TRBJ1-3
TGCAGCGTCTTTGACCAGGGTTCCGGAAACACCATATATTTT
CSVFDQGSGNTIYF
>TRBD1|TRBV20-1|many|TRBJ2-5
TGCAGTCCTAATACCCCGGGACAGAGCGAGACCCAGTACTTC
CSPNTPGQSETQYF
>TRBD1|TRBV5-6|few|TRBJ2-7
TGTGCCAGCAGCTGGGGACAGGGGAACTACGAGCAGTACTTC
CASSWGQGNYEQYF
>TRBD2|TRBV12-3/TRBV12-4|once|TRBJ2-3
TGTGCCAGCAGTTTAGGGCTAGCGGGAATATCCACAGATACGCAGTATTTT
CASSLGLAGISTDTQYF
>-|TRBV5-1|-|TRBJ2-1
TGCGCCAGCAGCTCTTCGGGTAAGAGGTATCACAATGAGCAGTTCTTC
CASSSSGKRYHNEQFF
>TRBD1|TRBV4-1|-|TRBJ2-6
TGCGCCAGCACCAAAGTGCCGGGACAGAGCTCTGGGGCCAACGTCCTGACTTTC
CASTKVPGQSSGANVLTF
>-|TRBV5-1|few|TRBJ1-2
TGCGCCAGCAGCCAGACAGTCCTCAACTATGGCTACACCTTC
CASSQTVLNYGYTF
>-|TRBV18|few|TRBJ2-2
TGTGCCAGCTCACCCACCCCGCAGGCTGAGACCGGGGAGCTGTTTTTT
CASSPTPQAETGELFF
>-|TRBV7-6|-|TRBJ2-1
TGTGCCAGCAGCTCGACTACTTACAATGAGCAGTTCTTC
CASSSTTYNEQFF
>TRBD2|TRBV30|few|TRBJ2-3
TGTGCCTGGAGCCTCAGGTGGACTAGCGGGACAGGAGATACGCAGTATTTT
CAWSLRWTSGTGDTQYF